Listed here is a single TCR beta chain. The antigen is not known. This specimen comes from a study of shared clonotypes between healthy human individuals. Study findings and constraints: Non-shared clonotypes were found to have lower generation probabilities than the clonotypes that were shared by all four of the sorted-subset donors. It was only blood that was sampled, and tissue repertoires likely differ.

Data came from immunoSEQ multiplex PCR; TCRdb stores just in-frame clones and leaves some out. The sample shows some 1 million clones, about 77% of them seen only once. This CDR3 contains 17 residues. Looked up from germline, CDR1 is MGHDK and CDR2 is SYGVNS. The V segment lost 4 bases and the J segment 4 bases; nucleotides outside the gene matches: 14. The receptor's source is a man younger than 30 in good health. The specimen was memory CD4+ T cells sorted from blood. Subset of the sample: CD45RA-negative fraction. The chain links TRBV25-1 to TRBJ2-7, with 9 bases matching TRBD2. In DNA form, the CDR3 reads TGTGCCAGCAGTGCCCCTGGCGGGAGGGCCATCGGATACGAGCAGTACTTC. This gives the protein CASSAPGGRAIGYEQYF.